Shown below are 5 T cell receptor beta chains from a single sample sequenced in a study of graft-versus-host responses after intestinal transplantation. Sequencing was performed with immunoSEQ multiplex PCR; in TCRdb, only in-frame clones are kept and a portion is missing. In the table there are some 90,000 clones, 85% to 95% of which are singletons. Their antigens are not known. This material consisted of unstimulated CD8+ T cells sorted from spleen or lymph node cells, taken before transplant. The receptors stem from a human donor who was the organ donor for an intestinal transplant.

This chain uses TRBV5-1 with TRBJ2-1; D uncertain. V lost 5 bases, J lost 5 bases, and 23 bases lay in between. CDR1 is SGHRS, CDR2 YFSETQ, per germline. This CDR3 is 17 amino acids long. In DNA form, the CDR3 reads TGCGCCAGCAGACTAACGGCGACTTCGACCCTACACAATGAGCAGTTCTTC. This sequence encodes CASRLTATSTLHNEQFF. Variable domain in full (rest from reference TRBV5-1 and TRBJ2-1): KAGVTQTPRYLIKTRGQQVTLSCSPISGHRSVSWYQQTPGQGLQFLFEYFSETQRNKGNFPGRFSGRQFSNSRSEMNVSTLELGDSALYLCASRLTATSTLHNEQFFGPGTRLTVL.

The rearrangement joins TRBV6-1 to TRBJ2-2; D not resolved. The V gene lost 0 bases and the J gene lost 5 bases, with 22 bases spanning the gap. Germline V gene lookup returns CDR1 MNHNS and CDR2 SASEGT. The CDR3 spans 19 residues. The CDR3 region has the DNA TGTGCCAGCAGTGAAGCTAGAGTAGTGGGCATCCCGGTTACCGGGGAGCTGTTTTTT. It specifies CASSEARVVGIPVTGELFF.

This rearrangement joins TRBV4-1 to TRBJ2-7; D remains ambiguous. Germline CDR1 is MGHRA and CDR2 is YSYEKL. Trimming took off 2 bases at V and 3 bases at J, with 8 bases between the two ends. CDR3 length equals 13 residues. The CDR3 here is CASSQIIFYEQYF. The DNA of the CDR3 is TGCGCCAGCAGCCAAATAATCTTCTACGAGCAGTACTTC.

The genes are TRBV6-5 and TRBJ2-2; 10 bases map to TRBD2. Germline CDR1 reads MNHEY; CDR2 reads SVGAGI. The CDR3 is made up of 15 amino acids. Trimming removed 4 bases from V and 8 bases from J; junction bases left unmatched: 7. The CDR3 region has the DNA TGTGCCAGCAGTTGGTCGGCTAGCGGGGGTGGGGAGCTGTTTTTT. Its translation: CASSWSASGGGELFF.

The V and J genes are TRBV27 and TRBJ2-7; 7 bases agree with TRBD1. The CDR3 loop spans 13 amino acids. Unmatched junction bases numbered 10, after V lost 9 bases and J lost 5 bases. Germline assignment: CDR1 MNHEY and CDR2 SMNVEV (reference sequence). The CDR3 loop reads CASSRQGRNEQYF. CDR3 nucleotide sequence: TGTGCCAGTTCGAGACAGGGACGGAACGAGCAGTACTTC.